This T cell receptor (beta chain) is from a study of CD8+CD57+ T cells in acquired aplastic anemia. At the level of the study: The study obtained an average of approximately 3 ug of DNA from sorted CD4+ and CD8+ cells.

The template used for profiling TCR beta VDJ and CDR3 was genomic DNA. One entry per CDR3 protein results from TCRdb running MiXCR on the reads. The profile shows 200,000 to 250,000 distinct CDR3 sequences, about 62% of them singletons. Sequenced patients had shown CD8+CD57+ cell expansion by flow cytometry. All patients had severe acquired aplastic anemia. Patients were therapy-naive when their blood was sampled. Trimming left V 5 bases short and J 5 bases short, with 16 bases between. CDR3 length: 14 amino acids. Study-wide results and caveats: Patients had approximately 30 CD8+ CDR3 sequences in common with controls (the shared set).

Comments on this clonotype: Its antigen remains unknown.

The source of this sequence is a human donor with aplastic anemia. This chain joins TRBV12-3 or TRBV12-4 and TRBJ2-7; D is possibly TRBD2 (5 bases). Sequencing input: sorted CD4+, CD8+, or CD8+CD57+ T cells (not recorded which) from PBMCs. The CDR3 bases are TGTGCCAGCAGTCCGTCTCCGGGGTTCGACGAGCAGTACTTC. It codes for CASSPSPGFDEQYF.